Listed below are T cell receptor beta chains from one sample, sequenced in a study of vaccination and CD4 T cells after COVID-19. Their cognate antigens are unknown. TCRdb ran MiXCR on the PCR reads and lists one entry per CDR3 protein. Among over 10,000 distinct CDR3 sequences listed, about 60% were seen once. Sequencing was performed on CD4+ T cells from blood, cultured in vitro. Receptor source: a human donor who had recovered from COVID-19. Both conserved end residues are part of each CDR3. D genes are given only for firm matches. A clone size is listed for some rows: how often the clone was seen (once, few, many), or a class if it is expanded.

d_call clone_size j_call v_call cdr3_aa cdr3_nt
- - TRBJ2-5 TRBV2 CASRGGGGGAETQYF TGTGCCAGCCGGGGAGGTGGGGGTGGAGCAGAGACCCAGTACTTC
TRBD2 few TRBJ2-5 TRBV6-4 CASSVSGGPGETQYF TGTGCCAGCAGTGTCAGCGGGGGCCCTGGGGAGACCCAGTACTTC
- few TRBJ1-5 TRBV11-2 CASSRRQADSNQPQHF TGTGCCAGCAGTCGCCGGCAGGCCGATAGCAATCAGCCCCAGCATTTT
- few TRBJ1-1 TRBV2 CASSEGGITEAFF TGTGCCAGCAGTGAGGGGGGGATCACTGAAGCTTTCTTT
TRBD1 - TRBJ1-2 TRBV2 CASTESRDRGYHGYTF TGTGCCAGCACCGAGAGCCGGGACAGGGGGTATCATGGCTACACCTTC
TRBD1 - TRBJ1-1 TRBV5-1 CASSRTGEMNTEAFF TGCGCCAGCAGCCGAACAGGGGAGATGAACACTGAAGCTTTCTTT
- - TRBJ1-5 TRBV12-3/TRBV12-4 CASSLGRRTVVPQHF TGTGCCAGCAGTTTAGGGAGGAGGACGGTTGTGCCCCAGCATTTT
- - TRBJ1-2 TRBV28 CASSSNYGYTF TGTGCCAGCAGTTCCAACTATGGCTACACCTTC
- - TRBJ2-3 TRBV7-9 CASKGSGRAGSTDTQYF TGTGCCAGCAAAGGAAGTGGCAGGGCGGGGAGCACAGATACGCAGTATTTT
TRBD2 - TRBJ2-7 TRBV29-1 CSEVGRPGTSISYEQYF TGCAGCGAAGTTGGTCGTCCCGGGACTAGCATCTCCTACGAGCAGTACTTC
TRBD1 - TRBJ1-3 TRBV11-3 CASSPGDRRHSGNTIYF TGTGCCAGCAGCCCAGGGGACAGGCGACACTCTGGAAACACCATATATTTT
TRBD1 - TRBJ1-2 TRBV20-1 CSAREIETGGDLSYTF TGCAGTGCTAGAGAGATCGAGACAGGGGGTGATTTATCCTACACCTTC
- - TRBJ2-5 TRBV7-3 CASSPKGGFGTQYF TGTGCCAGCAGCCCCAAAGGGGGGTTCGGGACCCAGTACTTC
TRBD2 - TRBJ2-1 TRBV20-1 CSARAGTSGTNEQFF TGCAGTGCGAGAGCTGGGACTAGCGGGACCAATGAGCAGTTCTTC
- - TRBJ2-1 TRBV12-3/TRBV12-4 CASSLAVADEQFF TGTGCCAGCAGTTTAGCGGTTGCGGATGAGCAGTTCTTC
- - TRBJ1-5 TRBV11-3 CASSLSSGQPQHF TGTGCCAGCAGCTTATCATCCGGTCAGCCCCAGCATTTT
- few TRBJ2-3 TRBV2 CATQAEAADTQYF TGTGCCACCCAGGCTGAGGCGGCAGATACGCAGTATTTT
TRBD2 - TRBJ2-5 TRBV20-1 CSAVKAGEGEETQYF TGCAGTGCTGTAAAGGCGGGAGAGGGCGAAGAGACCCAGTACTTC
- few TRBJ2-1 TRBV30 CAWTSGLNNEQFF TGTGCCTGGACCTCCGGGTTAAACAATGAGCAGTTCTTC
- - TRBJ2-1 TRBV20-1 CSARSSGGPSYNEQFF TGCAGTGCTAGATCCTCGGGGGGCCCCTCCTACAATGAGCAGTTCTTC
- - TRBJ1-5 TRBV4-1 CASSQDRVRGANNQPQHF TGCGCCAGCAGCCAAGATCGGGTCAGGGGTGCGAACAATCAGCCCCAGCATTTT
TRBD1 - TRBJ1-1 TRBV12-3/TRBV12-4 CASSAQGLAEAFF TGTGCCAGCAGTGCACAGGGGCTCGCTGAAGCTTTCTTT
- few TRBJ1-5 TRBV6-1 CASRPMDSAYSNQPQHF TGTGCCAGCAGGCCAATGGACAGTGCCTATAGCAATCAGCCCCAGCATTTT
- - TRBJ2-3 TRBV18 CASSPSTDTQYF TGTGCCAGCTCACCATCCACAGATACGCAGTATTTT
- - TRBJ2-4 TRBV5-4 CASSSEGGAKNIQYF TGTGCCAGCAGTTCAGAAGGGGGGGCCAAAAACATTCAGTACTTC
TRBD2 - TRBJ2-1 TRBV28 CASRDSGGVYNEQFF TGTGCCAGCAGAGATAGCGGGGGGGTCTACAATGAGCAGTTCTTC
- few TRBJ1-2 TRBV6-1 CASSRGANSYYGYTF TGTGCCAGCAGCCGGGGAGCAAATTCATACTATGGCTACACCTTC
TRBD2 - TRBJ2-5 TRBV20-1 CSAPQVLKPGLAHRETQYF TGCAGTGCTCCCCAAGTTCTCAAACCGGGACTAGCCCATCGGGAGACCCAGTACTTC
- - TRBJ1-1 TRBV19 CASSIQVGTEAFF TGTGCCAGTAGTATACAGGTGGGCACTGAAGCTTTCTTT
- - TRBJ2-3 TRBV11-2 CASGNFIGSRYRTQYF TGTGCCAGCGGCAACTTCATAGGGTCAAGGTACCGAACGCAGTATTTT
- - TRBJ2-7 TRBV6-2/TRBV6-3 CASSRGGAAYEQYF TGTGCCAGCAGCAGAGGGGGGGCGGCCTACGAGCAGTACTTC
- - TRBJ2-2 TRBV7-2 CASSRRLDPTGELFF TGTGCCAGCAGCCGAAGACTAGATCCAACCGGGGAGCTGTTTTTT
TRBD2 - TRBJ2-3 TRBV2 CASRDSGRSTDTQYF TGTGCCAGCAGAGATAGCGGGCGTAGCACAGATACGCAGTATTTT
TRBD1 once TRBJ1-4 TRBV12-3/TRBV12-4 CASSLGQGEKLFF TGTGCCAGCAGTTTGGGACAGGGTGAAAAACTGTTTTTT
- - TRBJ2-5 TRBV15 CATSRDRETQYF TGTGCCACCAGCAGAGATCGTGAGACCCAGTACTTC
TRBD2 - TRBJ2-3 TRBV2 CASSAGREGTDTQYF TGTGCCAGCAGCGCCGGGCGGGAGGGGACAGATACGCAGTATTTT
- - TRBJ2-7 TRBV30 CAWSVIGGRSVGFYEQYF TGTGCCTGGAGTGTCATTGGGGGGCGAAGTGTAGGGTTCTACGAGCAGTACTTC
- - TRBJ2-1 TRBV6-1 CASSVGADPYNEQFF TGTGCCAGCAGTGTCGGAGCGGACCCCTACAATGAGCAGTTCTTC
- - TRBJ2-1 TRBV12-3/TRBV12-4 CASSSRNSVNEQFF TGTGCCAGCAGTTCCAGAAACAGTGTCAATGAGCAGTTCTTC
- - TRBJ2-2 TRBV2 CASRPGMNTGELFF TGTGCCAGCAGGCCCGGTATGAACACCGGGGAGCTGTTTTTT
- - TRBJ1-5 TRBV12-3/TRBV12-4 CASSQQINQPQHF TGTGCCAGCAGTCAACAGATAAATCAGCCCCAGCATTTT
TRBD2 - TRBJ2-7 TRBV6-1 CASGYPGLQMEYF TGTGCCAGCGGGTACCCGGGACTACAGATGGAGTACTTC
- - TRBJ1-5 TRBV29-1 CSVGTEQPQHF TGCAGCGTTGGTACAGAACAGCCCCAGCATTTT
- - TRBJ1-1 TRBV11-3 CASSLRVNTEAFF TGTGCCAGCAGCTTGAGAGTGAACACTGAAGCTTTCTTT
TRBD1 - TRBJ1-5 TRBV19 CASSRTGEAPYSNQPQHF TGTGCCAGTAGCAGGACAGGGGAGGCACCGTATAGCAATCAGCCCCAGCATTTT